The sequence of this T cell receptor beta chain was determined in a study of T cells expressing NK-cell markers. On the study more broadly: Cells sorted as CD3+CD56+NKG2C+, CD3+CD56+NKG2C- and CD3+CD56-NKG2C+ T cells supplied the TCR beta repertoires. Findings and limits, study-wide: A range of about 1.0-7.5% of CD8+ T cells consisted of dominant NKG2C+ clonotypes in more than five donors.

Template switching by 5'RACE with UMIs generated the TCR beta cDNA. TCRdb re-called the 5' RACE reads; every CDR3 protein appears as one record, without DNA. The sample totals hundreds of thousands of distinct CDR3 sequences. A word on this clonotype: What it recognizes is unknown.

Material for sequencing was blood T cells: a sorted CD56 or NKG2C T cell subset, CD4+ or CD8+ T cells, or bulk PBMC T cells (not recorded which). The clonotype comes from a woman aged 18-70 years in good health.

CDR3 protein: CATTAEGRDTGELFF. V and J are TRBV6-2 or TRBV6-3 and TRBJ2-2; the D call of TRBD2 rests on TCRdb alone, since no DNA is present to check it. This CDR3 comprises 15 residues. CDR1 MNHEY and CDR2 SVGEGT come from the germline V gene.